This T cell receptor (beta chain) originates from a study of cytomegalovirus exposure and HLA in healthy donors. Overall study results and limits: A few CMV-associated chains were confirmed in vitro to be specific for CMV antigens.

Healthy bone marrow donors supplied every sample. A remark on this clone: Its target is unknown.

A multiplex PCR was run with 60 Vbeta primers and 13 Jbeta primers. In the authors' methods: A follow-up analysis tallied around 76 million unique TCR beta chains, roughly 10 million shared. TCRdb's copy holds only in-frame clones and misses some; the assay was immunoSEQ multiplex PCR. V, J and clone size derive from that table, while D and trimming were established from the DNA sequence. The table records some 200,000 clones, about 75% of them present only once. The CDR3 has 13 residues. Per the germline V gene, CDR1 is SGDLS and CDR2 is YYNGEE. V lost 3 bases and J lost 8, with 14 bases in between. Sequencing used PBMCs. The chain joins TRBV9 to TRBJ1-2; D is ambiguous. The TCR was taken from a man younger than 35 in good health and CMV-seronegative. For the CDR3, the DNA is TGTGCCAGCAGCGGCGGGGAGGCAGTCGGCTACACCTTC. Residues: CASSGGEAVGYTF.